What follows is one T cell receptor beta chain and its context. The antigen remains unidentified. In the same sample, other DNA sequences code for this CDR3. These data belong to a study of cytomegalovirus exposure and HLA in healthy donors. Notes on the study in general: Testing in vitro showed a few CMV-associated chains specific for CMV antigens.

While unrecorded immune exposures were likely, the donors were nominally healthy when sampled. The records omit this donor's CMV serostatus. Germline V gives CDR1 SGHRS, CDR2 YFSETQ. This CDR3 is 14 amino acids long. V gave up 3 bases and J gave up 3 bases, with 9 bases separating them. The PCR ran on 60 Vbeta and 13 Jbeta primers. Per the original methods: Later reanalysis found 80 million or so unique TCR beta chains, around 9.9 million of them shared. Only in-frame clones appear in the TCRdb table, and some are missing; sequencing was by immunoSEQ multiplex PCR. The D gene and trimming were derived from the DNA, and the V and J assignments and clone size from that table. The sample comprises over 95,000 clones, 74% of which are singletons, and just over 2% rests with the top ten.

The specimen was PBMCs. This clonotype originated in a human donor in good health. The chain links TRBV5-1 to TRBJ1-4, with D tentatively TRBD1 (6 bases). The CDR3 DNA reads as TGCGCCAGCAGCTCGGACAGTTCTAATGAAAAACTGTTTTTT. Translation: CASSSDSSNEKLFF.